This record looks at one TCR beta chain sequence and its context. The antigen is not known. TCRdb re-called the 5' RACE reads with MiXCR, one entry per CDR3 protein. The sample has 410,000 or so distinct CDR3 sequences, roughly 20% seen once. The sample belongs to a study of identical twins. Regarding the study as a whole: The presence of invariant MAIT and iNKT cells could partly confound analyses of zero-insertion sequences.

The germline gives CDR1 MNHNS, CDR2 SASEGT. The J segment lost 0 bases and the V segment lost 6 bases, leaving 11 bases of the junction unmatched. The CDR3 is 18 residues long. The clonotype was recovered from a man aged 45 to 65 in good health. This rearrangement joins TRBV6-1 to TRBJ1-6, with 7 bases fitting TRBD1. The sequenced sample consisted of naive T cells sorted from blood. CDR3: CASSRLGQIISYNSPLHF. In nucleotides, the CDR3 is TGTGCCAGCAGCCGTCTGGGACAGATAATCTCCTATAATTCACCCCTCCACTTT.